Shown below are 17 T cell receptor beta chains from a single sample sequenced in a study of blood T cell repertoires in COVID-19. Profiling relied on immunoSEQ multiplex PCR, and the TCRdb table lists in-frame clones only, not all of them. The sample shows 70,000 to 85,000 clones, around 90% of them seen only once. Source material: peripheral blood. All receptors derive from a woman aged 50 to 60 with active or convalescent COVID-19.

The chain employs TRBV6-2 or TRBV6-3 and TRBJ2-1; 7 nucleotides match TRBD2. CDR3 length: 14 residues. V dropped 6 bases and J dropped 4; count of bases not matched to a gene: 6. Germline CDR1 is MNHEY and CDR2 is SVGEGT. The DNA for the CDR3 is TGTGCCAGCAGCTCTGGGGGGGTATACAATGAGCAGTTCTTC. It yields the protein CASSSGGVYNEQFF.

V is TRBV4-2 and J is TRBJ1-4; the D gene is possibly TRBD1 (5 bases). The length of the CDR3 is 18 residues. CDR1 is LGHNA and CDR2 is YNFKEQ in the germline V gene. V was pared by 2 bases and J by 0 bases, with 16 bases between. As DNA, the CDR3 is TGTGCCAGCAGCCAAACTCGAGGGGAGGCTGCAACTAATGAAAAACTGTTTTTT. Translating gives CASSQTRGEAATNEKLFF.

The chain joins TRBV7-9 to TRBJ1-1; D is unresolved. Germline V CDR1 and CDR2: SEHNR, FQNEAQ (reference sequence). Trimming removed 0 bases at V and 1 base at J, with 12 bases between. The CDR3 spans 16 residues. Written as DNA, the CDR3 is TGTGCCAGCAGCTTAGCGGACTTAATACAGAACACTGAAGCTTTCTTT. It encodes CASSLADLIQNTEAFF.

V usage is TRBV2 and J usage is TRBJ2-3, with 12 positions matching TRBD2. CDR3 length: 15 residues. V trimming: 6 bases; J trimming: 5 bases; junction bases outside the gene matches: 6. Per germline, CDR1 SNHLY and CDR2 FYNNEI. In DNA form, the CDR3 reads TGTGCCAGCAGAAGGACTAGCGGGGTTGGAGATACGCAGTATTTT. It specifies CASRRTSGVGDTQYF.

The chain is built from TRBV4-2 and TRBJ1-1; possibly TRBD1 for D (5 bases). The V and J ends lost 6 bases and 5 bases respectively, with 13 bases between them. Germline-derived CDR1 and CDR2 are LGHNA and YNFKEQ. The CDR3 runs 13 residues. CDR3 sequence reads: CASRAYSGTEAFF. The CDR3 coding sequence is TGTGCCAGCAGAGCCTACTCAGGGACTGAAGCTTTCTTT.

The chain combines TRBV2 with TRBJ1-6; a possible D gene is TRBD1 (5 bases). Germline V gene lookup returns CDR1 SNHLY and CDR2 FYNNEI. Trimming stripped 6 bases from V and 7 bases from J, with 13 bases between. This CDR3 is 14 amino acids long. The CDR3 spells CASSRDFYNSPLHF. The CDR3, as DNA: TGTGCCAGCAGCAGGGACTTCTACAATTCACCCCTCCACTTT.

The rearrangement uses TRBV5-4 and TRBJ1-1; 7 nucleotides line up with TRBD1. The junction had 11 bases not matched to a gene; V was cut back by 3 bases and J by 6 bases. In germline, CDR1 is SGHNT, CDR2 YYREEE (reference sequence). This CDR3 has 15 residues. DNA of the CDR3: TGTGCCAGCAGCTCTGACAGGGCCCCCACAGCTGAAGCTTTCTTT. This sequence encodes CASSSDRAPTAEAFF.

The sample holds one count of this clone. CDR3 sequence (DNA): TGTGCCAGCAGCATAAATCCAGGGGGCAATCAGCCCCAGCATTTT. This encodes CASSINPGGNQPQHF. The rearrangement uses TRBV5-8 and TRBJ1-5; possibly TRBD1 for D (6 bases). This CDR3 contains 15 residues. The V gene's germline CDR1 is SGHTS and CDR2 YDEGEE. V was cut by 4 bases and J by 2 bases, with 13 bases left in between.

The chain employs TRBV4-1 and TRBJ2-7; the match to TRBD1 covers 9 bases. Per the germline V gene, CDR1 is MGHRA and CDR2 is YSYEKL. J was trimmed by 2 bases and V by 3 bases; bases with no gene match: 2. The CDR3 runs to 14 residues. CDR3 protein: CASSQGQGAYEQYF. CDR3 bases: TGCGCCAGCAGCCAGGGACAGGGCGCCTACGAGCAGTACTTC.

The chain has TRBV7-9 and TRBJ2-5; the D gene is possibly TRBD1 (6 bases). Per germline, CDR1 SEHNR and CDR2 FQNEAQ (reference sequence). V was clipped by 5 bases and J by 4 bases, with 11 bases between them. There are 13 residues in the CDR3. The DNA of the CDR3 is TGTGCCAGCAGCAAACAGGGTGGAGAGACCCAGTACTTC. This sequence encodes CASSKQGGETQYF. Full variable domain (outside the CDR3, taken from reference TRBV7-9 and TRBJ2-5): DTGVSQNPRHKITKRGQNVTFRCDPISEHNRLYWYRQTLGQGPEFLTYFQNEAQLEKSRLLSDRFSAERPKGSFSTLEIQRTEQGDSAMYLCASSKQGGETQYFGPGTRLLVL.

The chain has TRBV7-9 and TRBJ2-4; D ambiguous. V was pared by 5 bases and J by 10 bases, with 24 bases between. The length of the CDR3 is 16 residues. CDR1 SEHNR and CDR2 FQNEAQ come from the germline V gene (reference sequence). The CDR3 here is CASSQDKRDGFFIQYF. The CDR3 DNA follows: TGTGCCAGCAGCCAGGATAAGAGAGACGGTTTCTTTATTCAGTACTTC.

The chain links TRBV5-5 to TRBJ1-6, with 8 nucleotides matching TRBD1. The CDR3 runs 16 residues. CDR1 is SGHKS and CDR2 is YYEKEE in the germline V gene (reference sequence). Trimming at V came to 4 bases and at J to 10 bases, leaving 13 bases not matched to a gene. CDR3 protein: CASSRPPTGVNSPLHF. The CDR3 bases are TGTGCCAGCAGCCGCCCCCCGACAGGGGTAAACTCACCCCTCCACTTT.

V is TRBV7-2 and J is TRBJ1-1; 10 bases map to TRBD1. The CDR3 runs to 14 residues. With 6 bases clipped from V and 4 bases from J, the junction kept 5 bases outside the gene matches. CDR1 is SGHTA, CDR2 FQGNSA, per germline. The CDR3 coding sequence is TGTGCCAGCAGACGGGACAGGGGTCCCACTGAAGCTTTCTTT. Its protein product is CASRRDRGPTEAFF.

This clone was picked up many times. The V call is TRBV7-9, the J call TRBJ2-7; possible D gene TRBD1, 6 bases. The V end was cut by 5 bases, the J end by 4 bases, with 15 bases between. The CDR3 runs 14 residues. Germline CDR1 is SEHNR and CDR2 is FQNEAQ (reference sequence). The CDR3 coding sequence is TGTGCCAGCAGCACCTTGACAGGCAAATACGAGCAGTACTTC. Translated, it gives CASSTLTGKYEQYF.

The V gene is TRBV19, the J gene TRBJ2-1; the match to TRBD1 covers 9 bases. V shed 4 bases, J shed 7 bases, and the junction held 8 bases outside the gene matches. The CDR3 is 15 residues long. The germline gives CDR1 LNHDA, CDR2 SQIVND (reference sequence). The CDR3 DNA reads TGTGCCAGTAGTACTCCGGGACAGGGAGTAAATGAGCAGTTCTTC. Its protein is CASSTPGQGVNEQFF.

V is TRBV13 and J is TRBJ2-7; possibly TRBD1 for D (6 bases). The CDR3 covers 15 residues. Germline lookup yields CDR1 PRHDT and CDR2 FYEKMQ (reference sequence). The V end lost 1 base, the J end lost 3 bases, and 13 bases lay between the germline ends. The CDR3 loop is CASSLARDTDYEQYF. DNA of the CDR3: TGTGCCAGCAGCTTAGCCCGGGACACCGACTACGAGCAGTACTTC. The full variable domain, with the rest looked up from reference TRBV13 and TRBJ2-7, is AAGVIQSPRHLIKEKRETATLKCYPIPRHDTVYWYQQGPGQDPQFLISFYEKMQSDKGSIPDRFSAQQFSDYHSELNMSSLELGDSALYFCASSLARDTDYEQYFGPGTRLTVT.

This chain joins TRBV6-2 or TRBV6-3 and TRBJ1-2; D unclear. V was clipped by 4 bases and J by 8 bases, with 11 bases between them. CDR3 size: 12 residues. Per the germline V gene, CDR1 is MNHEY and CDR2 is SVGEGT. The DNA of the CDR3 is TGTGCCAGCAGTTGGGCAGAACTCGGCTACACCTTC. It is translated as CASSWAELGYTF.